This TCR beta chain comes out of a study of cytomegalovirus exposure and HLA in healthy donors. Overall study findings and caveats: The study recorded around 160 TCR beta chains that were cytomegalovirus-associated. According to a later analysis, donors in an Asian-associated ancestry cluster reportedly had fewer N-insertions than the roughly 720-donor mean. A few chains linked to CMV were shown in vitro to be specific for CMV antigens.

Though nominally healthy at sampling, donors likely had unrecorded immune exposures. This clone has a handful of counts. Antigen specificity is unknown. Both 60 Vbeta primers and 13 Jbeta primers went into the PCR. Assay used: immunoSEQ multiplex PCR; TCRdb lists only in-frame clones, some missing. The repertoire has 110,000 to 150,000 clones, 55% to 80% of them found once; the top ten carry about 1.2%. Looked up from germline, CDR1 is MGHRA and CDR2 is YSYEKL. CDR3 length: 14 amino acids. J was trimmed by 7 bases and V by 2 bases; bases with no gene match: 6. The sequenced material came from PBMCs. This clonotype originated in a woman aged 35 to 49 in good health and CMV-seronegative. This rearrangement joins TRBV4-1 to TRBJ1-2; 8 bases agree with TRBD1. In DNA form, the CDR3 reads TGCGCCAGCAGCCAAAGTGCAACAGGGGGTGGCTACACCTTC. This sequence encodes CASSQSATGGGYTF.